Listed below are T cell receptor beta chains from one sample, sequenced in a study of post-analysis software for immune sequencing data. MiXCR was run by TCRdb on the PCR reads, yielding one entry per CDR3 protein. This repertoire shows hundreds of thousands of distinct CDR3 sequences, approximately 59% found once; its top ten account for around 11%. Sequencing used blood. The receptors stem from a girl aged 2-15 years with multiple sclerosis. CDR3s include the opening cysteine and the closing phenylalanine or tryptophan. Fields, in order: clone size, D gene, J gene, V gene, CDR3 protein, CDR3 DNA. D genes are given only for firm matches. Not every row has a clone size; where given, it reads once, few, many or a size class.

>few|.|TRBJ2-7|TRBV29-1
CSVEDLQGDSYEQYF
TGCAGCGTTGAAGATCTACAGGGTGACTCCTACGAGCAGTACTTC
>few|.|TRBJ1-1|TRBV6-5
CASSPDRHVNTEAFF
TGTGCCAGCAGCCCAGACCGACACGTGAACACTGAAGCTTTCTTT
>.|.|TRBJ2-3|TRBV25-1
CASSDVATSTDTQYF
TGTGCCAGCAGTGACGTCGCCACTAGCACAGATACGCAGTATTTT
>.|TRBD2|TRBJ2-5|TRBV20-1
CSARDTTSGGRETQYF
TGCAGTGCTAGAGATACGACTAGCGGGGGCAGAGAGACCCAGTACTTC
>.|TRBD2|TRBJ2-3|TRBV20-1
CSADPASGATDTQYF
TGCAGTGCTGACCCAGCTAGCGGGGCCACAGATACGCAGTATTTT
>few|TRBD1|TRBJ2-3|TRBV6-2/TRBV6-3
CASRDGQGADTQYF
TGTGCCAGCAGAGATGGACAGGGCGCAGATACGCAGTATTTT
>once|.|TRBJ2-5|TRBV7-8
CASSSLRDARQETQYF
TGTGCCAGCAGCTCACTGCGGGATGCTAGACAAGAGACCCAGTACTTC
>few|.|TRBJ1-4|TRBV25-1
CASSEWGRGGEKLFF
TGTGCCAGCAGTGAATGGGGCAGGGGTGGTGAAAAACTGTTTTTT
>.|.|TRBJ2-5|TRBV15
CATSTVGVVETQYF
TGTGCCACCAGCACGGTGGGGGTTGTGGAGACCCAGTACTTC
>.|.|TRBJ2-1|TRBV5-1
CASSTGPLDGYNEQFF
TGCGCCAGCAGCACTGGTCCATTGGACGGTTACAATGAGCAGTTCTTC
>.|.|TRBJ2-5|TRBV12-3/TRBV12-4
CASSSRGGGSETQYF
TGTGCCAGCAGTTCCAGGGGAGGAGGGTCAGAGACCCAGTACTTC
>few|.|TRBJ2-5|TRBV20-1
CSPTRGLAGETQYF
TGCAGTCCTACACGGGGGCTAGCAGGGGAGACCCAGTACTTC
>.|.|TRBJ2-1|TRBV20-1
CSAARGAADNEQFF
TGCAGTGCGGCCCGCGGGGCAGCCGACAATGAGCAGTTCTTC
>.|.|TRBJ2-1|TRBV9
CASSVQNGEQFF
TGTGCCAGCAGCGTACAGAACGGTGAGCAGTTCTTC
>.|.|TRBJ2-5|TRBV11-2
CASSLDREGETQYF
TGTGCCAGCAGCCTTGACAGGGAGGGGGAGACCCAGTACTTC
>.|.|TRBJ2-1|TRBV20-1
CSARGPHRNEQFF
TGCAGTGCTAGAGGCCCCCACAGAAATGAGCAGTTCTTC
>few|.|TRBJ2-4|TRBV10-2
CASSDRLGGNIQYF
TGCGCCAGCAGTGATAGGCTAGGGGGAAACATTCAGTACTTC
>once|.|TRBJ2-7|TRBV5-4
CASSLGTRDTSEQYF
TGTGCCAGCAGCTTGGGGACCCGGGACACCTCCGAGCAGTACTTC
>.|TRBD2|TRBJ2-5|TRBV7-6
CASSRGLAGGWETQYF
TGTGCCAGCAGCCGGGGACTAGCGGGAGGATGGGAGACCCAGTACTTC
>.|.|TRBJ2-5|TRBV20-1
CSARGFPNPETQYF
TGCAGTGCTAGGGGTTTCCCTAATCCAGAGACCCAGTACTTC
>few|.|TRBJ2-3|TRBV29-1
CSVGTGTDTQYF
TGCAGCGTTGGGACTGGCACAGATACGCAGTATTTT
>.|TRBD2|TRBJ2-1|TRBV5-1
CASSLAVAGNNEQFF
TGCGCCAGCAGCTTGGCAGTAGCGGGGAACAATGAGCAGTTCTTC
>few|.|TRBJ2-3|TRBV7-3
CASSLTETDTQYF
TGTGCCAGCAGCTTAACAGAGACAGATACGCAGTATTTT
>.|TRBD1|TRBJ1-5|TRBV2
CVTRAGGLGGNQPQHF
TGTGTCACACGCGCAGGGGGACTCGGCGGCAATCAGCCCCAGCATTTT
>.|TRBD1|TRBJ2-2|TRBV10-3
CAIRRDSPNTGELFF
TGTGCCATCAGGAGGGACAGCCCGAACACCGGGGAGCTGTTTTTT
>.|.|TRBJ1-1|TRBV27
CASSSIRRLSLGDTEAFF
TGTGCCAGCAGTTCGATTCGAAGATTATCCCTCGGGGACACTGAAGCTTTCTTT
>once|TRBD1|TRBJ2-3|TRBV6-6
CASSYHPGQGTDTQYF
TGTGCCAGCAGTTACCACCCGGGACAGGGGACAGATACGCAGTATTTT
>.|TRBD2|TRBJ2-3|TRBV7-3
CASSLTAAGGYTDTRYF
TGTGCCAGCAGCTTAACGGCAGCGGGAGGGTACACAGATACGCGGTATTTT
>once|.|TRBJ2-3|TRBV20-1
CSAKGGPDTQYF
TGCAGTGCAAAAGGGGGACCAGATACGCAGTATTTT
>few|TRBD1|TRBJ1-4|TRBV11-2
CASRHPGGDSEKLFF
TGTGCCAGCAGACATCCAGGGGGCGATTCCGAAAAACTGTTTTTT
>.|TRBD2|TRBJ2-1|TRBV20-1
CSARDWTSGGLYNEQFF
TGCAGTGCTAGAGATTGGACTAGCGGGGGCCTGTACAATGAGCAGTTCTTC
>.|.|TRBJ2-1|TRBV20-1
CSARSLATYPEQFF
TGCAGTGCTAGAAGTCTAGCAACCTACCCAGAGCAGTTCTTC
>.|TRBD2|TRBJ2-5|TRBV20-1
CSAGPTLGLAGAVETQYF
TGCAGTGCTGGACCCACCCTAGGACTAGCGGGGGCCGTGGAGACCCAGTACTTC
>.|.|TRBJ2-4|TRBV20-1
CSASSGLAKNIQYF
TGCAGTGCTAGCTCAGGGCTAGCCAAAAACATTCAGTACTTC
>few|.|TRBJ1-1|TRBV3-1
CASSQGRLLTEAFF
TGTGCCAGCAGCCAAGGCCGACTACTCACTGAAGCTTTCTTT
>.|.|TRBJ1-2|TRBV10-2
CASSDPSPDLYGYTF
TGCGCCAGCAGTGATCCTAGCCCGGACCTCTATGGCTACACCTTC
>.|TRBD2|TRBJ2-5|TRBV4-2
CASSQDLPAGAGGETQYF
TGTGCCAGCAGCCAAGATCTCCCAGCGGGGGCAGGAGGAGAGACCCAGTACTTC
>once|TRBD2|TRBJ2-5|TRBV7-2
CASSQRPSGGAEETQYF
TGTGCCAGCAGCCAGAGGCCTAGCGGGGGGGCGGAAGAGACCCAGTACTTC
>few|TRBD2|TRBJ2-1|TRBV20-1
CSARRLAGEDEQFF
TGCAGTGCTAGAAGGCTAGCGGGAGAAGATGAGCAGTTCTTC
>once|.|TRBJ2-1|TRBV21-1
CASAPGSFSLTAHEQFF
TGTGCCAGCGCCCCTGGGAGCTTCAGCCTAACCGCGCATGAGCAGTTCTTC
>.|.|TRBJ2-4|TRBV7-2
CASSLERSLAKNIQYF
TGTGCCAGCAGCTTAGAAAGGAGTCTAGCCAAAAACATTCAGTACTTC
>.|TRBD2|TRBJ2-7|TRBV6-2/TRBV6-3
CASSRTSGGGNEQYF
TGTGCCAGCAGTCGGACTAGCGGGGGCGGAAACGAGCAGTACTTC
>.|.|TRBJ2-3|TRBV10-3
CAISESSLAPQSITDTQYF
TGTGCCATCAGTGAGTCGAGCCTAGCACCCCAGTCAATCACAGATACGCAGTATTTT
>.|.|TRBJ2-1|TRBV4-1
CASSPVPGPPSREQFF
TGCGCCAGCAGCCCCGTCCCGGGACCCCCCTCACGGGAGCAGTTCTTC
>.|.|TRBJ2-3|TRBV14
CASSQNPGDTQYF
TGTGCCAGCAGCCAGAATCCCGGGGATACGCAGTATTTT
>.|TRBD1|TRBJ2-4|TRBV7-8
CASGSDRGKNIQYF
TGTGCCAGCGGGTCCGACAGGGGCAAAAACATTCAGTACTTC
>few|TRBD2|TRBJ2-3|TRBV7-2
CASSSRTSGGATDTQYF
TGTGCCAGCAGCTCCCGGACTAGCGGGGGGGCCACAGATACGCAGTATTTT